This is a list of T cell receptor beta chains from one sample in a study of STAT5B mutations in CD4+ large granular lymphocyte leukemia. Measured with immunoSEQ multiplex PCR; TCRdb has only the in-frame clones, and not every one. The sample shows about 35,000 clones, around 63% of them seen only once. The sample was CD4+ T cells from blood buffy coats. The receptors were gathered from a human donor in good health. The CDR3 runs from the conserved cysteine through the conserved F or W. A D gene is named only where the DNA matches it firmly. Clone size is given for some rows only: seen once, a few or many times, or a class if the clone is expanded.

D gene	V gene	J gene	clone size	CDR3 protein	CDR3 DNA
.	TRBV25-1	TRBJ2-5	.	CASSSQNQETQYF	TGTGCCAGCAGTTCTCAGAACCAAGAGACCCAGTACTTC
TRBD1	TRBV11-3	TRBJ2-2	.	CASSPGQGLAGELFF	TGTGCCAGCAGCCCAGGACAGGGTTTGGCCGGGGAGCTGTTTTTT
TRBD1	TRBV19	TRBJ1-2	few	CASSTGTENYGYTF	TGTGCCAGTAGTACCGGGACAGAAAACTATGGCTACACCTTC
.	TRBV19	TRBJ2-3	.	CASTAGGVDTQYF	TGTGCCAGTACGGCCGGGGGTGTAGATACGCAGTATTTT
.	TRBV11-2	TRBJ2-7	.	CASSGQAGYEQYF	TGTGCCAGCAGCGGACAAGCCGGGTACGAGCAGTACTTC
TRBD1	TRBV18	TRBJ1-5	.	CASSPTAGTASELQHF	TGTGCCAGCTCACCAACAGCCGGGACAGCCTCTGAACTCCAGCATTTT
TRBD1	TRBV28	TRBJ1-2	.	CASIPPSDRGYGYTF	TGTGCCAGCATACCCCCCTCGGACAGGGGCTATGGCTACACCTTC
TRBD1	TRBV7-2	TRBJ2-1	few	CASRPGTGLSEQFF	TGTGCCAGCAGACCCGGGACAGGGTTATCCGAGCAGTTCTTC
.	TRBV9	TRBJ1-5	.	CASSVEGAYNQPQHF	TGTGCCAGCAGCGTAGAAGGGGCTTACAATCAGCCCCAGCATTTT
.	TRBV6-6	TRBJ2-4	.	CASIQGGAKNIQYF	TGTGCCAGCATCCAGGGGGGGGCCAAAAACATTCAGTACTTC
.	TRBV11-2	TRBJ1-4	few	CASSLAAGQNEKLFF	TGTGCCAGCAGCTTAGCCGCAGGACAGAATGAAAAACTGTTTTTT
.	TRBV7-9	TRBJ1-2	.	CASSPPLEPQGGYTF	TGTGCCAGCAGCCCGCCCCTCGAACCCCAGGGTGGCTACACCTTC
.	TRBV19	TRBJ1-5	.	CASSIGGNSNQPQHF	TGTGCCAGTAGTATCGGGGGCAATAGCAATCAGCCCCAGCATTTT
TRBD2	TRBV11-3	TRBJ2-3	few	CASSGGDTQYF	TGTGCCAGTTCCGGGGGGGATACGCAGTATTTT
.	TRBV7-7	TRBJ2-2	once	CASSLERIQNTGELFF	TGTGCCAGCAGCTTAGAGCGGATACAGAACACCGGGGAGCTGTTTTTT
.	TRBV7-6	TRBJ1-2	few	CASRRRGRPGGYTF	TGTGCCAGCAGACGTCGGGGCAGGCCGGGCGGCTACACCTTC
.	TRBV6-1	TRBJ1-5	.	CASSEFRQISNQPQHF	TGTGCCAGCAGTGAATTCAGACAAATTAGCAATCAGCCCCAGCATTTT
.	TRBV29-1	TRBJ2-1	.	CSVGGLSNGEQFF	TGCAGCGTTGGGGGACTTAGCAACGGTGAGCAGTTCTTC
TRBD1	TRBV6-5	TRBJ2-5	.	CASSRTGVGETQYF	TGTGCCAGCAGCAGAACAGGGGTAGGAGAGACCCAGTACTTC
TRBD1	TRBV29-1	TRBJ2-3	once	CSSGTGGTDTQYF	TGCAGTTCGGGGACAGGGGGAACAGATACGCAGTATTTT
.	TRBV5-1	TRBJ2-1	.	CASSLVADYNEQFF	TGCGCCAGCAGCTTGGTGGCAGATTACAATGAGCAGTTCTTC
TRBD1	TRBV5-1	TRBJ1-3	.	CASSFGDRARGNTIYF	TGCGCCAGCAGCTTTGGGGACAGGGCACGTGGAAACACCATATATTTT
TRBD2	TRBV7-9	TRBJ2-1	.	CASSNGGNYNEQFF	TGTGCCAGCAGCAACGGGGGGAATTACAATGAGCAGTTCTTC
TRBD1	TRBV11-3	TRBJ1-1	.	CASSLIGQGGTEAFF	TGTGCCAGCAGCTTAATAGGACAGGGAGGGACTGAAGCTTTCTTT
.	TRBV29-1	TRBJ1-2	.	CSVDGEGYGYTF	TGCAGCGTTGATGGGGAAGGCTATGGCTACACCTTC
.	TRBV28	TRBJ1-3	.	CASRGWNTIYF	TGTGCCAGCAGGGGTTGGAACACCATATATTTT
TRBD2	TRBV2	TRBJ2-3	.	CASMTGLAGSTDTQYF	TGTGCCAGCATGACCGGGCTAGCGGGGAGCACAGATACGCAGTATTTT
.	TRBV18	TRBJ1-1	few	CASSPPGTVDTEAFF	TGTGCCAGCTCACCACCAGGGACGGTGGACACTGAAGCTTTCTTT
TRBD1	TRBV11-2	TRBJ2-7	few	CASSWGDRGNEQYF	TGTGCCAGCAGCTGGGGGGACAGGGGTAACGAGCAGTACTTC